These T cell receptor beta chains were read from a single sample in a study of identical twins. From the 5' RACE reads, TCRdb called clonotypes with MiXCR, one entry per CDR3 protein. The repertoire holds 500,000 or so distinct CDR3 sequences, with around 14% as singletons. The sample was also reused in another study, on yellow fever vaccine responses in identical twins.

The sample comprised CD4+ T cells sorted from blood. These receptors were taken from a young woman in good health. The CDR3 runs from the conserved cysteine through the conserved F or W. D genes are given only for firm matches. Expanded clones get a size class; other rows say once, few or many, or leave the size out.

cdr3_length: 12
d_call: -
clone_size: few
v_call: TRBV7-2
j_call: TRBJ2-3
cdr3_aa: CASRSSTDTQYF
cdr3_nt: TGTGCCAGCAGGTCTAGCACAGATACGCAGTATTTT

cdr3_length: 14
d_call: TRBD2
clone_size: few
v_call: TRBV29-1
j_call: TRBJ2-3
cdr3_aa: CSPTVVIAGDTQYF
cdr3_nt: TGCAGCCCGACTGTGGTGATAGCGGGGGATACGCAGTATTTT

cdr3_length: 11
d_call: TRBD1
clone_size: many
v_call: TRBV25-1
j_call: TRBJ1-1
cdr3_aa: CASSVGQEAFF
cdr3_nt: TGTGCCAGCAGTGTGGGACAGGAAGCTTTCTTT

cdr3_length: 16
d_call: -
clone_size: -
v_call: TRBV7-8
j_call: TRBJ2-7
cdr3_aa: CASSLGLARETYEQYF
cdr3_nt: TGTGCCAGCAGCTTAGGGTTAGCACGGGAGACCTACGAGCAGTACTTC

cdr3_length: 15
d_call: TRBD2
clone_size: few
v_call: TRBV11-2
j_call: TRBJ2-7
cdr3_aa: CASSLEAGDTYEQYF
cdr3_nt: TGTGCCAGCAGCTTAGAGGCGGGAGATACCTACGAGCAGTACTTC

cdr3_length: 17
d_call: -
clone_size: -
v_call: TRBV9
j_call: TRBJ2-7
cdr3_aa: CASSVARRQATYEGQYF
cdr3_nt: TGTGCCAGCAGCGTAGCTCGCCGACAGGCAACCTACGAAGGGCAGTACTTC

cdr3_length: 14
d_call: -
clone_size: few
v_call: TRBV28
j_call: TRBJ2-7
cdr3_aa: CASSLLHSSYEQYF
cdr3_nt: TGTGCCAGCAGTTTATTACACAGCTCCTACGAGCAGTACTTC

cdr3_length: 18
d_call: TRBD2
clone_size: few
v_call: TRBV12-3/TRBV12-4
j_call: TRBJ2-4
cdr3_aa: CASSPGTSGGRAKNIQYF
cdr3_nt: TGTGCCAGCAGTCCAGGGACTAGCGGGGGTAGGGCCAAAAACATTCAGTACTTC

cdr3_length: 13
d_call: TRBD2
clone_size: -
v_call: TRBV2
j_call: TRBJ2-1
cdr3_aa: CASRATSGNEQFF
cdr3_nt: TGTGCCAGCAGGGCGACTAGCGGGAATGAGCAGTTCTTC

cdr3_length: 16
d_call: TRBD1
clone_size: few
v_call: TRBV7-2
j_call: TRBJ2-1
cdr3_aa: CASSLEGRGIPNEQFF
cdr3_nt: TGTGCCAGCAGCTTAGAGGGCAGGGGGATCCCCAATGAGCAGTTCTTC

cdr3_length: 13
d_call: -
clone_size: few
v_call: TRBV20-1
j_call: TRBJ2-3
cdr3_aa: CSASGHTTDTQYF
cdr3_nt: TGCAGTGCTTCGGGACACACCACAGATACGCAGTATTTT

cdr3_length: 12
d_call: -
clone_size: -
v_call: TRBV12-3/TRBV12-4
j_call: TRBJ2-3
cdr3_aa: CASRWGDHTQYF
cdr3_nt: TGTGCCAGCAGATGGGGCGACCATACGCAGTATTTT

cdr3_length: 14
d_call: -
clone_size: few
v_call: TRBV28
j_call: TRBJ2-1
cdr3_aa: CASRNLARDNEQFF
cdr3_nt: TGTGCCAGCAGAAATCTAGCGAGGGACAATGAGCAGTTCTTC

cdr3_length: 13
d_call: -
clone_size: many
v_call: TRBV5-1
j_call: TRBJ2-3
cdr3_aa: CASSPGTRDTQYF
cdr3_nt: TGCGCCAGCAGCCCCGGGACGAGGGATACGCAGTATTTT

cdr3_length: 12
d_call: -
clone_size: few
v_call: TRBV2
j_call: TRBJ2-3
cdr3_aa: CASMGYTDTQYF
cdr3_nt: TGTGCCAGCATGGGTTACACAGATACGCAGTATTTT

cdr3_length: 14
d_call: TRBD1
clone_size: -
v_call: TRBV12-3/TRBV12-4
j_call: TRBJ2-7
cdr3_aa: CASSPGQPPYEQYF
cdr3_nt: TGTGCCAGCAGTCCGGGACAGCCACCTTACGAGCAGTACTTC

cdr3_length: 16
d_call: TRBD2
clone_size: -
v_call: TRBV20-1
j_call: TRBJ2-5
cdr3_aa: CSAIISGKSSKETQYF
cdr3_nt: TGCAGTGCTATAATAAGCGGGAAAAGTTCCAAAGAGACCCAGTACTTC

cdr3_length: 13
d_call: TRBD2
clone_size: -
v_call: TRBV7-2
j_call: TRBJ2-5
cdr3_aa: CASRSGGTETQYF
cdr3_nt: TGTGCCAGCAGGTCGGGGGGGACAGAGACCCAGTACTTC

cdr3_length: 17
d_call: TRBD2
clone_size: many
v_call: TRBV12-3/TRBV12-4
j_call: TRBJ2-2
cdr3_aa: CASSFPAGGPWTGELFF
cdr3_nt: TGTGCCAGCAGTTTTCCTGCGGGGGGGCCATGGACCGGGGAGCTGTTTTTT

cdr3_length: 17
d_call: TRBD2
clone_size: -
v_call: TRBV5-1
j_call: TRBJ2-2
cdr3_aa: CASSAGTSERDTGELFF
cdr3_nt: TGCGCCAGCAGCGCCGGGACTAGCGAGAGGGACACCGGGGAGCTGTTTTTT

cdr3_length: 15
d_call: -
clone_size: few
v_call: TRBV5-1
j_call: TRBJ1-1
cdr3_aa: CASSLATGKNTEAFF
cdr3_nt: TGCGCCAGCAGCTTGGCCACAGGGAAGAACACTGAAGCTTTCTTT

cdr3_length: 15
d_call: -
clone_size: few
v_call: TRBV4-2
j_call: TRBJ2-7
cdr3_aa: CASSQTSDGVYEQYF
cdr3_nt: TGTGCCAGCAGCCAGACCTCGGATGGGGTCTACGAGCAGTACTTC

cdr3_length: 11
d_call: -
clone_size: -
v_call: TRBV28
j_call: TRBJ1-2
cdr3_aa: CASKTAYGYTF
cdr3_nt: TGTGCCAGCAAGACGGCCTATGGCTACACCTTC

cdr3_length: 17
d_call: -
clone_size: few
v_call: TRBV9
j_call: TRBJ2-1
cdr3_aa: CASSVGIGVSSYNEQFF
cdr3_nt: TGTGCCAGCAGCGTAGGGATTGGGGTTAGCTCCTACAATGAGCAGTTCTTC